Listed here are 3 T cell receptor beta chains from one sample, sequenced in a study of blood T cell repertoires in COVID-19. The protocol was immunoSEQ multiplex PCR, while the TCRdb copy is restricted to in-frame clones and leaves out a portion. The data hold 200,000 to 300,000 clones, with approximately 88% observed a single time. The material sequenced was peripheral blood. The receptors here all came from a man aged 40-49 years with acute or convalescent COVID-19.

The CDR3 spells CASSQDLGTSGGYNEQFF. The CDR3, as DNA: TGTGCCAGCAGCCAAGATCTGGGGACTAGCGGGGGGTACAATGAGCAGTTCTTC. The chain joins TRBV3-1 (or the pseudogene TRBV3-2) to TRBJ2-1; 15 bases agree with TRBD2. CDR1 and CDR2 (germline): LGHDT, YNNKEL (reference sequence). The CDR3 has 18 residues. The junction had 4 bases not matched to a gene; V was cut back by 0 bases and J by 4 bases.

CDR3 coding DNA: TGTGCCACCCCTGGCCCTTCGGGAGTCAGGGGGAGTTATGGAGAGACCCAGTACTTC. This translates into CATPGPSGVRGSYGETQYF. The V and J genes are TRBV7-9 and TRBJ2-5, with D tentatively TRBD1 (7 bases). Germline CDR1 and CDR2: SEHNR and FQNEAQ (reference sequence). Trimming removed 10 bases from V and 4 bases from J, with 34 bases in between. CDR3 length: 19 residues.

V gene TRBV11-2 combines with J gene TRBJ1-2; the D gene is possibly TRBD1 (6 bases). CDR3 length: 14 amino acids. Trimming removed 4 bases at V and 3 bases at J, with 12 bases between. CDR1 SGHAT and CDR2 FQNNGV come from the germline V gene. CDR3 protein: CASSSQGNHYGYTF. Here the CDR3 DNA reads TGTGCCAGCAGCTCGCAGGGGAATCACTATGGCTACACCTTC.